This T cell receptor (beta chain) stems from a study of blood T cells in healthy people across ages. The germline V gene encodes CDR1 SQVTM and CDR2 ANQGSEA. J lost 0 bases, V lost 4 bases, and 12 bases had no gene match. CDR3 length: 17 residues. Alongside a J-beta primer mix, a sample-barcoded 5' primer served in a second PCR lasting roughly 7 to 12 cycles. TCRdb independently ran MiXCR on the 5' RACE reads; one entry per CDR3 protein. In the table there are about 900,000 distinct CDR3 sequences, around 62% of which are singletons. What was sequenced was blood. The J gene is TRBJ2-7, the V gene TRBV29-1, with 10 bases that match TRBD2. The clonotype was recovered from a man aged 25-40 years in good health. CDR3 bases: TGCAGCGTTGGCGGACAGGGAACTAGCGGGGCCTCCTACGAGCAGTACTTC. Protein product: CSVGGQGTSGASYEQYF.